This T cell receptor (beta chain) is drawn from a study of cytomegalovirus exposure and HLA in healthy donors. In this sample, this clone turned up a few times. What it binds is unknown. Broader study findings: Listed as cytomegalovirus-associated were 150 or so TCR beta chains. In a later analysis, CMV-associated beta chains were mostly HLA-associated, it appeared. The presence/absence work took it that sequencing depth was about the same across donors. A prior analysis recorded that most TCR beta V segments were productive about 87% or about 30% of the time.

Per germline, CDR1 MNHNY and CDR2 SVGAGI (reference sequence). Trimming removed 6 bases at V and 3 bases at J, with 6 bases between. The CDR3 is 11 amino acids. The primer mix had 60 Vbeta and 13 Jbeta primers. The protocol was immunoSEQ multiplex PCR, while the TCRdb copy is restricted to in-frame clones and leaves out a portion. Altogether roughly 97,000 clones are present, 60% to 80% being singletons, with the ten largest covering under 6.5%. The sequence was collected from a man aged 60 to 69 in good health and CMV-seropositive. V gene TRBV6-6 combines with J gene TRBJ2-7; possible D gene TRBD2, 6 bases. The sample consisted of PBMCs. CDR3 nucleotides: TGTGCCAGCAGCGGGGGCTACGAGCAGTACTTC. It is translated as CASSGGYEQYF.